The rows below give T cell receptor beta chains drawn from one sample of a study of CD8+ T cells in alopecia areata. Sequencing was performed with immunoSEQ multiplex PCR; in TCRdb, only in-frame clones are kept and a portion is missing. Of some 200,000 clones in the sample, 55% to 75% were seen once. Sequences were derived from CD4+ T cells sorted from blood, sampled at week 24, from a patient treated with tofacitinib. The origin of the receptors is a human donor with alopecia areata. Each CDR3 is given without its conserved first and last residue. Each record gives: J gene, V gene, CDR3 protein.

J: TRBJ2-1; V: TRBV14; CDR3: ASRTSGGMNEQF
J: TRBJ2-3; V: TRBV7-9; CDR3: ASSSPAITDTQY
J: TRBJ1-1; V: TRBV7-2; CDR3: ASSLAVTGRAF
J: TRBJ1-1; V: TRBV9; CDR3: ASSVAQGPGNTEAF
J: TRBJ1-1; V: TRBV29-1; CDR3: SVQGEGRTEAF
J: TRBJ2-7; V: TRBV6-6; CDR3: ATATPSGGSYEQY
J: TRBJ1-1; V: TRBV4-3; CDR3: ASSPPGYTEAF
J: TRBJ2-7; V: TRBV7-3; CDR3: ASSQGVGTYEQY
J: TRBJ1-4; V: TRBV4-3; CDR3: ASSQDRVATNEKLF
J: TRBJ1-2; V: TRBV25-1; CDR3: ASSDHAWQNYGYT
J: TRBJ2-5; V: TRBV4-1; CDR3: ASSHSHDQETQY
J: TRBJ2-2; V: TRBV7-9; CDR3: ASSSRRTPGGTGELF
J: TRBJ1-4; V: TRBV6-5; CDR3: ASSYQGKLF
J: TRBJ2-7; V: TRBV4-1; CDR3: ASSQAGPFLYEQY
J: TRBJ1-1; V: TRBV28; CDR3: ATDKGGSGGTEAF
J: TRBJ2-2; V: TRBV6-5; CDR3: ASTRSGYTGELF
J: TRBJ1-1; V: TRBV29-1; CDR3: SVILNTEAF
J: TRBJ2-5; V: TRBV28; CDR3: ASSVIVGEETQY
J: TRBJ2-7; V: TRBV4-1; CDR3: ASSPRLADSSYEQY
J: TRBJ1-1; V: TRBV7-9; CDR3: ASSFRTAVNTEAF
J: TRBJ2-7; V: TRBV18; CDR3: ASSPATLGTLIPEA
J: TRBJ2-5; V: TRBV30; CDR3: AWSEGGSQETQY
J: TRBJ2-7; V: TRBV9; CDR3: ASSVDSGSYEQY
J: -; V: TRBV29-1; CDR3: SVAGVGPAYEQY
J: TRBJ2-7; V: TRBV10-3; CDR3: AITPGLAATYEQY
J: TRBJ2-6; V: TRBV29-1; CDR3: SATTSWTLGGANVLT
J: TRBJ2-7; V: TRBV6-1; CDR3: ATNAGLLYEQY
J: TRBJ2-7; V: TRBV6-5; CDR3: ASRGQGTVNEQY
J: TRBJ2-7; V: TRBV28; CDR3: ASSLLPGQGASYEQY
J: TRBJ1-3; V: TRBV30; CDR3: ASWTGGDTIY
J: TRBJ2-1; V: TRBV30; CDR3: AWRLAGGPHEQF
J: TRBJ2-5; V: TRBV9; CDR3: ASSTRPNQETQY
J: TRBJ2-7; V: TRBV15; CDR3: ATSRSRASYEQY
J: TRBJ2-7; V: TRBV7-2; CDR3: AVPRDGYYEQY
J: TRBJ2-3; V: TRBV10-3; CDR3: AISDSGQGTDTQY
J: TRBJ2-3; V: TRBV28; CDR3: ASTGDGTDTQY
J: TRBJ2-5; V: TRBV5-1; CDR3: ASSFSGGDETQY
J: TRBJ2-7; V: TRBV7-2; CDR3: ASSLKGGGALEQY
J: TRBJ1-5; V: TRBV29-1; CDR3: SVERGRAFLPQLGNQPQH
J: TRBJ2-6; V: TRBV7-6; CDR3: ASSLAPGANVLT
J: TRBJ2-5; V: TRBV7-2; CDR3: ASSIRTSWETQY
J: TRBJ2-5; V: TRBV7-2; CDR3: ASSSSAPQETQY